This TCR beta chain was captured by sequencing in a study of post-analysis software for immune sequencing data. On the study more broadly: Relapsing-remitting, secondary progressive and progressive-relapsing courses of multiple sclerosis were included. The study, taken as a whole, reports: Comparison with controls showed significantly lower normalized Chao1 diversity in multiple sclerosis patients.

The library was made from cDNA and included unique molecular identifiers. Yield was roughly 500,000 cDNA molecules from roughly 0.93 to 9.6 million T cells. A single record per CDR3 protein comes from TCRdb applying MiXCR to the PCR reads. The sample holds more than 350,000 distinct CDR3 sequences; about 39% are singletons and the top ten take around 8%. For this clonotype: The antigen is not known.

The source is a girl aged 2 to 9 with multiple sclerosis. Sequencing input: blood.

This chain's CDR3 is CSVSPGTSGSYEQYF. The DNA of the CDR3 is TGCAGCGTTAGTCCCGGGACTAGCGGGAGTTACGAGCAGTACTTC. The rearrangement links TRBV29-1 to TRBJ2-7, with 14 nucleotides matching TRBD2. After removal of 5 bases from V and 4 bases from J, the junction contained 7 bases not matched to a gene. CDR3 length: 15 amino acids. Per the germline V gene, CDR1 is SQVTM and CDR2 is ANQGSEA.